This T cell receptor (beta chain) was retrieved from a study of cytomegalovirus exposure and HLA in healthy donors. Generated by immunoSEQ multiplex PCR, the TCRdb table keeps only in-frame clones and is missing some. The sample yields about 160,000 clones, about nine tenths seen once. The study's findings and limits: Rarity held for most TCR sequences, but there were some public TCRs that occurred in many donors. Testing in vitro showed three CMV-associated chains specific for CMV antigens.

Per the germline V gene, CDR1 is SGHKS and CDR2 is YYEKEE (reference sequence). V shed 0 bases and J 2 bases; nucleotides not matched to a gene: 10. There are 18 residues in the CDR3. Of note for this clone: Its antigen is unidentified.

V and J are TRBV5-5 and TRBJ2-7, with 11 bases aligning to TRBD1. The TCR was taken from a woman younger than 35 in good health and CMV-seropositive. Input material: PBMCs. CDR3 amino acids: CASSLGTGGAGSAYEQYF. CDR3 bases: TGTGCCAGCAGCTTGGGGACAGGGGGCGCAGGTTCGGCCTACGAGCAGTACTTC.